These 26 T cell receptor beta chains were sequenced from one sample in a study of blood T cell repertoires in COVID-19. Clones were sequenced by immunoSEQ multiplex PCR, and TCRdb holds only the in-frame ones, with some missing. The sample lists about 68,000 clones, approximately 90% occurring once. The sequenced sample was peripheral blood. Receptors originate from a man aged 25-45 years with acute or convalescent COVID-19.

In its sample, this clone was seen once. This rearrangement joins TRBV29-1 to TRBJ2-2, with TRBD2 matching over 9 bases. V shed 4 bases, J shed 4 bases, and the junction held 4 bases outside the gene matches. The CDR3 is 14 amino acids. Germline CDR1 is SQVTM and CDR2 is ANQGSEA. CDR3 loop: CSVGWTSATGELFF. Here the CDR3 DNA reads TGCAGCGTTGGTTGGACTAGCGCCACCGGGGAGCTGTTTTTT.

The count of this clone is one. V usage is TRBV7-2 and J usage is TRBJ1-1, with TRBD1 as a possible D gene (6 bases). This CDR3 is 16 amino acids long. The V and J ends lost 5 bases and 4 bases respectively, with 20 bases between them. Per the germline V gene, CDR1 is SGHTA and CDR2 is FQGNSA. The CDR3 is CASSLLGARKGTEAFF. The CDR3 region has the DNA TGTGCCAGCAGCCTGTTGGGGGCGCGGAAGGGCACTGAAGCTTTCTTT.

The chain couples TRBV7-2 to TRBJ2-1, with TRBD2 matching 14 bases. CDR3 length equals 18 residues. From germline, CDR1 is SGHTA and CDR2 FQGNSA. After removal of 5 bases from V and 5 bases from J, the junction contained 11 bases not matched to a gene. This chain's CDR3 is CASSTGTSGSVGDNEQFF. The CDR3 DNA follows: TGTGCCAGCAGCACGGGGACTAGCGGGAGTGTCGGAGACAATGAGCAGTTCTTC. Looking up the rest from reference TRBV7-2 and TRBJ2-1 gives the full variable domain: GAGVSQSPSNKVTEKGKDVELRCDPISGHTALYWYRQSLGQGLEFLIYFQGNSAPDKSGLPSDRFSAERTGGSVSTLTIQRTQQEDSAVYLCASSTGTSGSVGDNEQFFGPGTRLTVL.

The chain is built from TRBV23-1 and TRBJ2-7; 9 nucleotides agree with TRBD2. TRBV23-1 is designated an ORF whose function remains uncertain. V lost 0 bases, J lost 2 bases, and 2 bases stayed unmatched. CDR3 length: 15 amino acids. The CDR3 sequence is CASSQSPSGAYEQYF. The CDR3 coding sequence is TGCGCCAGCAGTCAATCGCCTAGCGGGGCCTACGAGCAGTACTTC.

This clone was observed a few times. This chain joins TRBV19 and TRBJ2-7; 9 positions agree with TRBD2. V shed 0 bases, J shed 0 bases, and the junction held 9 bases outside the gene matches. Germline-derived CDR1 and CDR2 are LNHDA and SQIVND (reference sequence). The CDR3 is made up of 18 amino acids. The CDR3 DNA follows: TGTGCCAGTAGTATAGAGGTTGGTGGTAGCGGGAGCTCCTACGAGCAGTACTTC. Protein: CASSIEVGGSGSSYEQYF.

The chain recombines TRBV5-1 with TRBJ2-1; 8 bases agree with TRBD2. The CDR3 has 15 amino acids. The V segment lost 4 bases and the J segment 2 bases; nucleotides outside the gene matches: 5. The germline gives CDR1 SGHRS, CDR2 YFSETQ. This CDR3 is CASSPSGGAYNEQFF. Here the CDR3 DNA reads TGCGCCAGCAGCCCGTCGGGAGGGGCCTACAATGAGCAGTTCTTC.

Written as DNA, the CDR3 is TGCGCCAGCAGGGGGGGACAGGGCCTCCAGCCCCAGCATTTT. Protein sequence: CASRGGQGLQPQHF. V and J are TRBV10-2 and TRBJ1-5; the match to TRBD1 covers 9 bases. The CDR3 consists of 14 residues. J gave up 7 bases and V 6 bases, and 7 bases lay outside the gene matches. CDR1 and CDR2 from the germline V gene are WSHSY and SAAADI.

For this clone: Within the sample, other DNA sequences also encode this same CDR3. The rearrangement joins TRBV5-1 to TRBJ2-5, with 10 bases matching TRBD1. V lost 3 bases to trimming and J lost 4 bases; unmatched junction nucleotides: 3. The germline CDR1 and CDR2 sequences are SGHRS and YFSETQ. There are 14 residues in the CDR3. The CDR3 bases are TGCGCCAGCAGCTCCAGGACAGGGGGAGAGACCCAGTACTTC. Translating gives CASSSRTGGETQYF.

J is TRBJ1-4 and V is TRBV18; 10 nucleotides match TRBD1. The CDR3 totals 15 residues. Germline assignment: CDR1 KGHSH and CDR2 LQKENI. The V segment lost 3 bases and the J segment 8 bases; nucleotides outside the gene matches: 6. The CDR3 here is CASSPGQGTREKLFF. CDR3 sequence (DNA): TGTGCCAGCTCACCGGGACAGGGGACACGCGAAAAACTGTTTTTT.

The rearrangement joins TRBV5-5 to TRBJ1-1; tentatively, D is TRBD1 (5 bases). The CDR3 totals 13 residues. Trimming took off 7 bases at V and 4 bases at J, with 14 bases between the two ends. Germline CDR1 is SGHKS and CDR2 is YYEKEE (reference sequence). CDR3 sequence reads: CASSRGFGTEAFF. CDR3 in DNA: TGTGCCAGCTCGCGGGGGTTTGGCACTGAAGCTTTCTTT.

The V call is TRBV3-1 (or the pseudogene TRBV3-2), the J call TRBJ2-7, with D possibly TRBD2 on 6 matching bases. The germline gives CDR1 LGHDT, CDR2 YNNKEL (reference sequence). Trimming removed 1 base at V and 0 bases at J, with 7 bases between. This CDR3 region has 14 residues. The CDR3 coding sequence is TGTGCCAGCAGCCAAGTGGAGGGCTCCTACGAGCAGTACTTC. Protein product: CASSQVEGSYEQYF.

About this clone itself: This specimen includes other DNA sequences encoding the same CDR3. The rearrangement links TRBV18 to TRBJ2-1; 9 nucleotides match TRBD2. Trimming removed 3 bases from V and 9 bases from J; junction bases left unmatched: 3. Germline-derived CDR1 and CDR2 are KGHSH and LQKENI. The CDR3 length is 13 residues. CDR3 bases: TGTGCCAGCTCACCGGGACTAGCAGGTGAGCAGTTCTTC. This gives the protein CASSPGLAGEQFF. Supplemented by reference TRBV18 and TRBJ2-1, the full variable domain reads NAGVMQNPRHLVRRRGQEARLRCSPMKGHSHVYWYRQLPEEGLKFMVYLQKENIIDESGMPKERFSAEFPKEGPSILRIQQVVRGDSAAYFCASSPGLAGEQFFGPGTRLTVL.

The chain is built from TRBV3-1 (or the pseudogene TRBV3-2) and TRBJ2-1; D may be TRBD2 (5 bases). Trimming pared 1 base from V and 9 bases from J, leaving 7 bases between. This CDR3 region has 12 residues. CDR1 is LGHDT, CDR2 YNNKEL, per germline (reference sequence). The CDR3 sequence: CASSQVSGEQFF. The CDR3 DNA reads as TGTGCCAGCAGCCAAGTCAGCGGTGAGCAGTTCTTC.

This chain connects TRBV5-4 to TRBJ2-7, with D perhaps matching TRBD2 (5 bases). The germline V and J ends were trimmed by 4 bases and 4 bases, with 9 bases remaining between them. The CDR3 runs 12 residues. From germline, CDR1 is SGHNT and CDR2 YYREEE (reference sequence). The CDR3 coding sequence is TGTGCCAGCAGCCCTGGGAGTTACGAGCAGTACTTC. Protein sequence: CASSPGSYEQYF.

The V and J genes are TRBV29-1 and TRBJ1-5; tentatively, D is TRBD1 (5 bases). The CDR3 length is 13 residues. Between the trimmed V and J ends, which lost 7 bases and 2 bases, there was a span of 12 bases. Germline CDR1 and CDR2: SQVTM and ANQGSEA. DNA of the CDR3: TGCAGCGGGTCGGCGGGGGGCAATCAGCCCCAGCATTTT. Protein: CSGSAGGNQPQHF.

The V gene is TRBV10-3, the J gene TRBJ2-7, with 11 bases fitting TRBD2. Germline CDR1 reads ENHRY; CDR2 reads SYGVKD. Trimming took 3 bases from V and 4 from J; bases not matched to a gene: 2. This CDR3 has 14 amino acids. CDR3 sequence reads: CAISDTSGSYEQYF. The CDR3 DNA follows: TGTGCCATCAGTGACACTAGCGGGAGTTACGAGCAGTACTTC.

This chain links TRBV3-1 (or the pseudogene TRBV3-2) with TRBJ1-5; TRBD1 matches at 7 bases. Per the germline V gene, CDR1 is LGHDT and CDR2 is YNNKEL (reference sequence). CDR3 length: 15 amino acids. V was clipped by 5 bases and J by 3 bases; unmatched bases: 7. CDR3 region: CASSSDRVPNQPQHF. For the CDR3, the DNA is TGTGCCAGCAGCTCCGACAGGGTCCCCAATCAGCCCCAGCATTTT.

The V gene is TRBV6-5, the J gene TRBJ1-1, with TRBD1 as a possible D gene (5 bases). Trimming pared 0 bases from V and 3 bases from J, leaving 11 bases between. The germline V gene encodes CDR1 MNHEY and CDR2 SVGAGI. The CDR3 spans 15 residues. In nucleotides, the CDR3 is TGTGCCAGCAGTTACTCGATGCGGGGGGACACTGAAGCTTTCTTT. This gives the protein CASSYSMRGDTEAFF.

The chain has TRBV6-4 and TRBJ2-1; 11 nucleotides align to TRBD2. The CDR3 consists of 15 residues. Germline CDR1 is MRHNA and CDR2 is SNTAGT. The V segment lost 6 bases and the J segment 7 bases; nucleotides outside the gene matches: 8. CDR3 sequence reads: CASSELAGEDNEQFF. The DNA for the CDR3 is TGTGCCAGCAGCGAACTAGCGGGAGAGGATAATGAGCAGTTCTTC.

V usage is TRBV18 and J usage is TRBJ2-3; unclear D gene. Trimming removed 3 bases from V and 2 bases from J, with 12 bases in between. Germline lookup yields CDR1 KGHSH and CDR2 LQKENI. The CDR3 is made up of 15 amino acids. As DNA, the CDR3 is TGTGCCAGCTCACCTTCTTACACCTTCACAGATACGCAGTATTTT. As protein: CASSPSYTFTDTQYF.

This clone was picked up many times. V gene TRBV6-1 combines with J gene TRBJ1-5; possible D gene TRBD1, 5 bases. The CDR3 consists of 15 residues. CDR1 MNHNS and CDR2 SASEGT come from the germline V gene. The ends were cut back, 1 base at V and 7 bases at J, with 14 bases in the middle. The CDR3 sequence: CASSEVGLHEQPQHF. As DNA, the CDR3 is TGTGCCAGCAGTGAAGTGGGACTCCACGAACAGCCCCAGCATTTT.

The J gene is TRBJ2-1, the V gene TRBV24-1, with D possibly TRBD1 on 6 matching bases. Deletions cut 0 bases from V and 9 bases from J, with 14 bases between. Germline V gene sequence: CDR1 KGHDR, CDR2 SFDVKD. This CDR3 is 15 amino acids long. The CDR3 protein is CATSDLGAGAGEQFF. DNA of the CDR3: TGTGCCACCAGTGATTTGGGAGCAGGGGCTGGTGAGCAGTTCTTC.

The rearrangement uses TRBV11-2 and TRBJ2-2; TRBD2 aligns across 10 bases. V gave up 4 bases and J gave up 7 bases; unmatched junction bases: 3. CDR1 is SGHAT and CDR2 is FQNNGV in the germline V gene. This CDR3 is built from 14 residues. The DNA of the CDR3 is TGTGCCAGCAGCTCGCTAGCGGGAGACGGGGAGCTGTTTTTT. It translates to CASSSLAGDGELFF.

The chain employs TRBV28 and TRBJ2-7; 8 bases align to TRBD1. The germline V gene has CDR1 MDHEN and CDR2 SYDVKM. The CDR3 is made up of 17 amino acids. V lost 3 bases to trimming and J lost 5 bases; unmatched junction nucleotides: 15. The CDR3 region is CASSFMGIGQGSDEQYF. CDR3 coding DNA: TGTGCCAGCAGTTTTATGGGGATAGGACAGGGCAGCGACGAGCAGTACTTC.

This clone was seen more than once but under ten times. The chain employs TRBV28 and TRBJ1-2, with 9 nucleotides matching TRBD1. Germline lookup yields CDR1 MDHEN and CDR2 SYDVKM. J was trimmed by 5 bases and V by 1 base; bases with no gene match: 2. The CDR3 extends over 14 amino acids. The CDR3 bases are TGTGCCAGCAGTTTATTGGGACAGGGTTATGGCTACACCTTC. The encoded protein is CASSLLGQGYGYTF.

The gene calls are TRBV27 and TRBJ2-2; TRBD2 agrees at 7 bases. Germline CDR1 and CDR2: MNHEY and SMNVEV (reference sequence). CDR3 length: 17 residues. V trimming: 3 bases; J trimming: 4 bases; junction bases outside the gene matches: 11. The CDR3 DNA reads TGTGCCAGCAGTTTCAGTAGACTAGCCATGGCCACCGGGGAGCTGTTTTTT. Its protein product is CASSFSRLAMATGELFF.